This T cell receptor (beta chain) was sequenced during a study of T cell responses to AZD1222 COVID-19 vaccine (dated by TCRdb to about 2021). At the level of the whole study: TCR sequencing was performed for about 250 trial participants, of whom approximately 200 were given two doses of AZD1222 and around 25 were given two doses of MenACWY control vaccine. Trial participants were enrolled by age into subgroups of 18-55, 56-69 and 70-plus years, and around 150, 29 and 61 TCR-sequenced participants, respectively, were included in these subgroups. Points the paper makes about the study in general: Vaccine-associated CD4 TCRs spanned the whole spike protein, with dominant responses in regions 160-218 and 743-854. Participants were mostly white British, with more females than males. The authors suggested clonal diversity may have been underestimated. Epitopes outside the regions mutated in the B.1.351 and B.1.1.7 variants were reportedly recognized by nearly half of the unique spike-specific TCRs. The 56-69-year group was small, and its depth increase did not reach significance, likely because of low power. After two AZD1222 doses, both the breadth and the depth of spike-specific TCRs were significantly higher than at day 0 and than in MenACWY recipients. Conclusions about previously exposed vaccinees were limited because only six or seven AZD1222 recipients were SARS-CoV-2 seropositive at baseline. Because no day 14 peak-response samples were available, the repertoires could be characterized only after the peak T cell response.

From cysteine to phenylalanine, the CDR3 is 18 amino acids long. Solely the CDR3 DNA is kept, with 54 bases framed from the first base. Based on the germline V gene (reference sequence), the CDR1 and CDR2 sequences are SEHNR and FQNEAQ. Unmatched junction bases come to 19, with V trimmed by 8 bases and J by 2 bases. The CDR3 regions of human TCRbeta chains were analyzed by immunosequencing. The authors' pipeline ran thus. Repertoire TCRs were matched against a reference library of SARS-CoV-2-specific TCRs generated with the MIRA antigen-specificity platform. Breadth was defined as the fraction of unique TCRs that were SARS-CoV-2-associated, and depth was defined as the fraction of total T cells that were SARS-CoV-2-associated. Using the MIRA data, each spike-specific TCR was mapped to the spike region that the TCR reacts to and placed in a CD4 or CD8 class. Log10-transformed breadth and depth values were compared by one-way ANOVA with Sidak's multiple comparisons tests. TCRdb provides this immuneACCESS table in a form limited to in-frame rearrangements. Some clones are lacking; in checked studies, under half of them reflect an unresolved V gene, and why the rest are absent is not known. V and J calls and clone size are those listed in that table; D and trimming were worked out from the DNA. Here the sample has about 130,000 clones; roughly 93% occur a single time. The ten largest clones represent approximately 6.9% of the sample.

Read against the paper, the sample's time point label means: about 28 days (+/-7) after the second vaccine dose. AZD1222 recipients given second doses at about 4 weeks or at about 12 weeks were pooled, since spike-specific TCR depth and breadth were not found to differ between the two schedules. Vaccinee samples were obtained from the UK trials COV001 and COV002, which included a single-blind randomized controlled phase 2/3 trial of AZD1222 (ChAdOx1 nCoV-19) in healthy adults. For TCRbeta chain sequencing, PBMC samples were collected from trial participants at day 0 and at day 28 after the second dose. Remarks on this clone: Its cognate antigen has yet to be identified. Per-base quality was not reported, and no clone a single base away is much larger than it.

The sample consisted of peripheral blood, taken 28 days after the second AZD1222 dose. This TCR was sampled from an adult who received the AZD1222 COVID-19 vaccine. The V and J genes are TRBV7-9 and TRBJ2-3; TRBD2 agrees with 7 junctional bases. The CDR3 sequence is CASPISGGEWAVTDTQYF. Here is the DNA: TGTGCCAGCCCTATTTCGGGGGGAGAGTGGGCAGTCACAGATACGCAGTATTTT. Here the CDR3 is joined to the reference TRBV7-9 and TRBJ2-3 genes, and the full variable domain is: DTGVSQNPRHKITKRGQNVTFRCDPISEHNRLYWYRQTLGQGPEFLTYFQNEAQLEKSRLLSDRFSAERPKGSFSTLEIQRTEQGDSAMYLCASPISGGEWAVTDTQYFGPGTRLTVL.